This entry features one TCR beta chain sequence. Its antigen is still unknown. In TCRdb, the RT-PCR reads were re-called with MiXCR into one record per CDR3 protein. The sample lists a few hundred thousand distinct CDR3 sequences, around 13% occurring once. This CDR3 spans 17 amino acids. V gave up 3 bases and J gave up 0 bases, with 18 bases separating them. The V gene's germline CDR1 is MNHEY and CDR2 SVGAGI. The data belong to a study of response to subunit inactivated influenza vaccine. Whole-study results and caveats: Every seasonal influenza vaccination brings in few new T cells, the authors suggested.

This receptor was taken from a middle-aged man who received an inactivated influenza vaccine. Material: PBMCs from blood, obtained approximately 13 days after vaccination. The V and J genes are TRBV6-5 and TRBJ2-7; D might be TRBD1 (7 bases). CDR3 bases: TGTGCCAGCAGTTATAATGGAGGGGGCCAATCCTCCTACGAGCAGTACTTC. This encodes CASSYNGGGQSSYEQYF.